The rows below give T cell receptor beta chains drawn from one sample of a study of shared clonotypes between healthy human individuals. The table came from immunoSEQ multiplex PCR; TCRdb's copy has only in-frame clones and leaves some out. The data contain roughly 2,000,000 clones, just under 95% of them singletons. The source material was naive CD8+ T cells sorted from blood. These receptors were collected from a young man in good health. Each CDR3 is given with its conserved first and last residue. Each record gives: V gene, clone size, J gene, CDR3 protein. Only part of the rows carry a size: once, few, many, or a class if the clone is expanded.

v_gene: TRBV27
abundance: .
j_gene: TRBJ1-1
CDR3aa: CASSLSQDTEAFF

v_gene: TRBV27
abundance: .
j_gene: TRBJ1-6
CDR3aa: CASSPVGSSYNSPLHF

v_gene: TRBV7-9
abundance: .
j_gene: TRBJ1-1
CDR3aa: CASSSGTVNTEAFF

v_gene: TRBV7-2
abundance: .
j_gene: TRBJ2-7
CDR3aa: CASSFSGVAYEQYF

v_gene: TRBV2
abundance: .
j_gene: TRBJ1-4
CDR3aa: CASNAWTGANEKLFF

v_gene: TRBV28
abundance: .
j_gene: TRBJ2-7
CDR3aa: CASSSGDTSYEQYF

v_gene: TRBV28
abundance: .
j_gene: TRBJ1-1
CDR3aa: CASSFPGTGGFVNTEAFF

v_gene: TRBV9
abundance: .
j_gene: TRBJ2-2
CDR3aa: CASSGGMTANTGELFF

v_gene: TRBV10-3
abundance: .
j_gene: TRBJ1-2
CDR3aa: CAISEEQGSLYGYTF

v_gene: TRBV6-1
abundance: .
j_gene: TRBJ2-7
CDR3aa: CASSVVDGSSYEQYF

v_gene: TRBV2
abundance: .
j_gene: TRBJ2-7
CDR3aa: CASSGLSQGYEQYF

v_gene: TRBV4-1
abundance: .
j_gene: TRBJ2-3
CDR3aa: CASSQEHSPDTQYF

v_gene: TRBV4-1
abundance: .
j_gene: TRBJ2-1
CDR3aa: CASSQTRSSYNEQFF

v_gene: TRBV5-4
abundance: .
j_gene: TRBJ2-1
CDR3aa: CASSSISGVVNEQFF

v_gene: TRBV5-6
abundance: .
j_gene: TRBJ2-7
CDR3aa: CASSLYRQGSSYEQYF

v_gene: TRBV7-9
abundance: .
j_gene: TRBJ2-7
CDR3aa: CASSLASAGTYEQYF

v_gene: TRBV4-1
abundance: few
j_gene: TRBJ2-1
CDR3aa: CASSQDGTGNNEQFF

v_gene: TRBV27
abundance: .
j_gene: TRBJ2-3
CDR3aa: CASSLSSEGDTQYF

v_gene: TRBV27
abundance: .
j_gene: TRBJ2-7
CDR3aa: CASSLMGRQDEQYF

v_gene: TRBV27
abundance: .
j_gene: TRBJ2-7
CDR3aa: CASSLGGSEQYF

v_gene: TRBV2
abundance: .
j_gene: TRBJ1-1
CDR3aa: CASSDGGTVMNTEAFF

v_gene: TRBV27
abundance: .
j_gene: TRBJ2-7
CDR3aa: CASSATTGTGVHEQYF

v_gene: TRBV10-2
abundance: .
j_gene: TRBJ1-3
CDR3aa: CASSDLSGNTIYF